Listed here are 10 T cell receptor beta chains from one sample, sequenced in a study of cytomegalovirus exposure and HLA in healthy donors. Both 60 Vbeta primers and 13 Jbeta primers went into the PCR. Some clones are missing from TCRdb's copy, which holds only in-frame ones; the method was immunoSEQ multiplex PCR. The sample has over 100,000 clones, less than 65% seen once. Sequencing was carried out using PBMCs. The source is a man between 35 and 55 years old in good health and CMV-seropositive.

This clone has a handful of counts. The rearrangement uses TRBV9 and TRBJ1-3; D remains unclear. Per the germline V gene, CDR1 is SGDLS and CDR2 is YYNGEE. V lost 5 bases to trimming and J lost 5 bases, with 20 bases between them. The CDR3 is 16 residues long. This CDR3 is CASSGLQVMSRNTIYF. The CDR3 DNA follows: TGTGCCAGCAGTGGCCTCCAGGTTATGTCGAGAAACACCATATATTTT.

Note on this clone: The junction departs from germline at one end; a sequencing error may be responsible. Other DNA sequences from this sample encode an identical CDR3 as well. The chain is built from TRBV7-8 and TRBJ1-6; possible D gene TRBD1, 6 bases. Per the germline V gene, CDR1 is SGHVS and CDR2 is FQNEAQ. The CDR3 is 15 residues long. The CDR3 loop is CASSLVTGIGSPLHF. The CDR3 DNA sequence: TGCGCCAGCAGCTTAGTAACAGGGATCGGTTCACCCCTCCACTTT.

The V call is TRBV5-4, the J call TRBJ2-7, with 11 bases lining up with TRBD1. The CDR3 is made up of 15 amino acids. J was trimmed by 3 bases and V by 2 bases; bases with no gene match: 4. CDR1 SGHNT and CDR2 YYREEE come from the germline V gene (reference sequence). In DNA, the CDR3 is TGTGCCAGCAGCTTATGGACAGGGGGCGGCTACGAGCAGTACTTC. Protein sequence: CASSLWTGGGYEQYF. The variable domain in full, with the rest retrieved from reference TRBV5-4 and TRBJ2-7, is ETGVTQSPTHLIKTRGQQVTLRCSSQSGHNTVSWYQQALGQGPQFIFQYYREEENGRGNFPPRFSGLQFPNYSSELNVNALELDDSALYLCASSLWTGGGYEQYFGPGTRLTVT.

This chain uses TRBV7-3 with TRBJ2-3; maybe TRBD2 (7 bases). In germline, CDR1 is SGHTA, CDR2 FQGTGA. Trimming removed 1 base at V and 8 bases at J, with 16 bases between. The CDR3 spans 15 residues. The CDR3 reads CASSLNGAGAGTQYF. For the CDR3, the DNA is TGTGCCAGCAGCTTAAATGGGGCGGGGGCGGGTACGCAGTATTTT.

The rearrangement links TRBV9 to TRBJ2-3, with a tentative D call TRBD2 (7 bases). The CDR3 sequence is 15 residues long. Trimming left V 7 bases short and J 3 bases short, with 18 bases between. CDR1 and CDR2 (germline): SGDLS, YYNGEE. This CDR3 reads CASGPWGGATDTQYF. The CDR3 region has the DNA TGTGCCAGCGGACCCTGGGGGGGGGCAACAGATACGCAGTATTTT.

This clone has a handful of counts. This rearrangement joins TRBV5-1 to TRBJ2-3; no clear D gene. With 0 bases removed from V and 10 bases from J, the gap between germline ends came to 12 bases. The CDR3 covers 13 residues. Per the germline V gene, CDR1 is SGHRS and CDR2 is YFSETQ. The CDR3 sequence: CASSLDRSPSQYF. CDR3 sequence (DNA): TGCGCCAGCAGCTTGGATCGTAGCCCTTCGCAGTATTTT.

For the CDR3, the DNA is TGTGCCTGGAGTGTTAAAGGGGCTGGAAACACCATATATTTT. Translating it yields CAWSVKGAGNTIYF. The rearrangement links TRBV30 to TRBJ1-3; D perhaps matches TRBD1 (5 bases). With 0 bases removed from V and 2 bases from J, the gap between germline ends came to 8 bases. The CDR3 runs to 14 residues. The germline CDR1 and CDR2 sequences are GTSNPN and SVGIG (reference sequence).

In this sample, this clone turned up a few times. This chain uses TRBV7-3 with TRBJ2-1; 7 bases map to TRBD2. In germline, CDR1 is SGHTA, CDR2 FQGTGA. V shed 4 bases and J 12 bases; nucleotides not matched to a gene: 18. This CDR3 spans 16 amino acids. The CDR3 bases are TGTGCCAGCAGCTCCGTCGGGGGGAGGGCCCGCGAAGGGCAGTTCTTC. This sequence encodes CASSSVGGRAREGQFF.

This clone was recorded a few times. The chain carries TRBV18 and TRBJ1-5; D unresolved. CDR1 and CDR2 from the germline V gene are KGHSH and LQKENI. The V end lost 2 bases, the J end lost 4 bases, and 6 bases lay between the germline ends. There are 13 residues in the CDR3. This CDR3 is CASSPGPNQPQHF. The CDR3 DNA reads as TGTGCCAGCTCACCAGGCCCGAATCAGCCCCAGCATTTT.

This chain connects TRBV7-3 to TRBJ1-1; D gene unclear. Germline CDR1 SGHTA, CDR2 FQGTGA. This CDR3 has 13 residues. V shed 3 bases and J shed 6 bases, with 11 bases lying between them. The CDR3 here is CASSFDSLSEAFF. Written as DNA, the CDR3 is TGTGCCAGCAGCTTCGATAGCCTCTCTGAAGCTTTCTTT.